The rows below give T cell receptor beta chains drawn from one sample of a study of cytomegalovirus exposure and HLA in healthy donors. The repertoire was sequenced with immunoSEQ multiplex PCR; TCRdb's copy has only in-frame clones and lacks some. Among 95,000 to 150,000 clones listed, roughly 68% were seen once. The specimen sequenced was PBMCs. These receptors came from a woman in her forties or fifties in good health and CMV-seropositive. Each CDR3 is given with its conserved first and last residue. The D gene is left open where the match is weak. The size entry is marked missing in some rows and otherwise reads once, few, many or a size class.

D,V,J,length,size,CDR3,DNA
TRBD2,TRBV9,TRBJ2-7,18,-,CASSVGLAGGSVDVEQYF,TGTGCCAGCAGCGTAGGACTAGCGGGGGGTTCAGTTGACGTCGAGCAGTACTTC
TRBD1,TRBV5-1,TRBJ1-4,14,-,CASSPGGFNEKLFF,TGCGCCAGCAGCCCAGGGGGATTTAATGAAAAACTGTTTTTT
-,TRBV30,TRBJ1-5,13,-,CAWSPDTNQPQHF,TGTGCCTGGAGTCCGGACACCAATCAGCCCCAGCATTTT
TRBD1,TRBV27,TRBJ2-5,17,-,CASSLYPPRTGQETQYF,TGTGCCAGCAGCCTCTACCCACCCCGGACAGGCCAAGAGACCCAGTACTTC
-,TRBV5-5,TRBJ1-6,16,-,CASSPGGVSYNSPLHF,TGTGCCAGCAGTCCGGGGGGCGTCTCCTATAATTCACCCCTCCACTTT
-,TRBV4-1,TRBJ2-5,20,-,CASSQDLLSLLARDQETQYF,TGCGCCAGCAGCCAAGATCTTCTGTCACTTCTAGCAAGGGACCAAGAGACCCAGTACTTC
TRBD1,TRBV28,TRBJ1-3,18,-,CASSLEDRGTLWGNTIYF,TGTGCCAGCAGTTTAGAGGACAGGGGTACCCTCTGGGGAAACACCATATATTTT
-,TRBV5-1,TRBJ1-2,15,-,CASSLVLGAKDGYTF,TGCGCCAGCAGCTTGGTGCTGGGGGCTAAGGATGGCTACACCTTC
-,TRBV21-1,TRBJ1-2,12,-,CASSSTDYGYTF,TGTGCCAGCAGCAGTACAGACTATGGCTACACCTTC
-,TRBV11-1,TRBJ2-3,16,-,CASSLAVGGSGDTQYF,TGTGCCAGCAGCTTAGCGGTCGGCGGGTCGGGAGATACGCAGTATTTT
TRBD1,TRBV30,TRBJ1-6,15,-,CAWIPATRGNSPLHF,TGTGCCTGGATTCCGGCGACCAGGGGGAATTCACCCCTCCACTTT
TRBD1,TRBV19,TRBJ1-5,16,-,CANRQRPGTGFQPQHF,TGTGCCAATAGACAACGACCCGGGACAGGGTTCCAGCCCCAGCATTTT
-,TRBV5-6,TRBJ1-2,12,-,CASRGGTYGYTF,TGTGCCAGCAGGGGGGGGACCTATGGCTACACCTTC
-,TRBV4-3,TRBJ1-5,21,few,CASSQDLGGRGNLFGDQPQHF,TGCGCCAGCAGCCAAGATCTTGGCGGCAGGGGAAATTTATTTGGCGATCAGCCCCAGCATTTT
TRBD1,TRBV7-9,TRBJ2-5,16,-,CASSPKRTGPRETQYF,TGTGCCAGCAGCCCGAAGAGGACAGGGCCGAGAGAGACCCAGTACTTC
-,TRBV30,TRBJ1-4,14,-,CAWSANYFNEKLFF,TGTGCCTGGAGTGCCAACTATTTTAATGAAAAACTGTTTTTT
TRBD2,TRBV7-2,TRBJ2-7,16,-,CASSLALLAGAYEQYF,TGTGCCAGCAGCTTAGCGCTGTTAGCGGGGGCCTACGAGCAGTACTTC
-,TRBV27,TRBJ1-5,14,-,CLRVRGYSNQPQHF,TGTCTCCGAGTCCGGGGATATAGCAATCAGCCCCAGCATTTT
-,TRBV14,TRBJ1-2,14,-,CASSQADRYYGYTF,TGTGCCAGCAGCCAAGCGGACAGATACTATGGCTACACCTTC
-,TRBV7-9,TRBJ2-3,13,-,CASSLSSTDTQYF,TGTGCCAGCAGCCTCTCCTCCACAGATACGCAGTATTTT